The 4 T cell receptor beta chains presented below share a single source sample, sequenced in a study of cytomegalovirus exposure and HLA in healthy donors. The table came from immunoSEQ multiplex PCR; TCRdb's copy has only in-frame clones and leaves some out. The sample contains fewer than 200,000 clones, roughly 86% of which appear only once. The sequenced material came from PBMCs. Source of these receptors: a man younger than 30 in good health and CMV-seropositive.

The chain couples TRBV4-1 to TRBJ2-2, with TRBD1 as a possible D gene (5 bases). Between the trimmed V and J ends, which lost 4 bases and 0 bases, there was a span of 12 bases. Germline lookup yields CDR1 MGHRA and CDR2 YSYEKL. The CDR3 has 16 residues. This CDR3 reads CASSPRPGPNTGELFF. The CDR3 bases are TGCGCCAGCAGCCCACGTCCAGGGCCGAACACCGGGGAGCTGTTTTTT.

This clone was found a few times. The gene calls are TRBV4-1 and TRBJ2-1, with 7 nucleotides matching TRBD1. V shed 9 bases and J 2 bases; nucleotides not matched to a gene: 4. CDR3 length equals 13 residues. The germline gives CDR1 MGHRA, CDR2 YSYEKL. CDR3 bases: TGCGCCAGTAGGGACAGCGCCTACAATGAGCAGTTCTTC. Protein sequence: CASRDSAYNEQFF.

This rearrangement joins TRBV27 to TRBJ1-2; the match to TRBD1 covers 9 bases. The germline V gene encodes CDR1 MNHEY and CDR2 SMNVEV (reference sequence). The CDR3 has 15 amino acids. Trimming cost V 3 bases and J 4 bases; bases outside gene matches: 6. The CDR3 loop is CASSFTGGVLYGYTF. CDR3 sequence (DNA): TGTGCCAGCAGTTTCACAGGGGGCGTCCTCTATGGCTACACCTTC.

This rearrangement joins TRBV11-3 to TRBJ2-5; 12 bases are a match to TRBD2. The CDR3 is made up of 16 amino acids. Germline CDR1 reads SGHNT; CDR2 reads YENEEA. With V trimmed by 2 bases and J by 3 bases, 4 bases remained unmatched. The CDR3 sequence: CASSLRGLAGKETQYF. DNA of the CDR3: TGTGCCAGCAGCTTACGGGGACTAGCGGGCAAAGAGACCCAGTACTTC.